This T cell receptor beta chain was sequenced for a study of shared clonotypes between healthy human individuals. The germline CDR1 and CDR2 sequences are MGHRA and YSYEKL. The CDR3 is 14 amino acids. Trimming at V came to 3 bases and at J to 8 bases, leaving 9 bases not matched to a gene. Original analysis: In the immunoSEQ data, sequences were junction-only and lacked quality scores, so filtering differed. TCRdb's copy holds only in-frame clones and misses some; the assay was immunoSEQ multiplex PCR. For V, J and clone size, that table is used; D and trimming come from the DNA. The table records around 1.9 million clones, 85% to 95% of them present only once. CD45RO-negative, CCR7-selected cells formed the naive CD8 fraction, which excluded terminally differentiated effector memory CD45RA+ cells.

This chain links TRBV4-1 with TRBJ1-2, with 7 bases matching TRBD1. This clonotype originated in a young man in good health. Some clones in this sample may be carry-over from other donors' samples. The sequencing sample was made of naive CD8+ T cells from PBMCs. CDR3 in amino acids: CASSQTTGSKGYTF. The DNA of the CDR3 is TGCGCCAGCAGCCAGACGACAGGGTCGAAAGGCTACACCTTC.